At least ten counts were recorded for the clone carrying this TCR beta chain. Its antigen is unidentified. Generated by immunoSEQ multiplex PCR, the TCRdb table keeps only in-frame clones and is missing some. Of about 120,000 clones detected, less than 95% appear once; the ten largest clones hold less than 9%. The germline V gene has CDR1 SGHVS and CDR2 FNYEAQ. The CDR3 runs to 14 residues. V trimming: 4 bases; J trimming: 1 base; junction bases outside the gene matches: 1. The sample belongs to a study of T cell responses to AZD1222 COVID-19 vaccine. General study results and limits: In all cases, repertoires were sampled only after the peak T cell response. Rises in breadth and depth of Spike-specific TCRs came after two AZD1222 doses.

The chain couples TRBV7-6 to TRBJ2-1, with 7 bases fitting TRBD1. The TCR comes from an adult in good health. The source material was peripheral blood, sampled on day 0 of AZD1222 vaccination. CDR3 in DNA: TGTGCCAGCAGCTCGACAGGGTCCTACAATGAGCAGTTCTTC. This translates into CASSSTGSYNEQFF.